The 7 T cell receptor beta chains reported below all come from one sample, sequenced in a study of TIL therapy for anti-PD-1-resistant metastatic lung cancer. This was the immunoSEQ v3 assay. Profiled with immunoSEQ multiplex PCR; TCRdb holds only in-frame clones, not every one. The sample contains roughly 17,000 clones, 74% of which appear only once. Time point: pre-treatment sample, taken before nivolumab and TIL therapy. The sample in question was blood, obtained at baseline. The receptors were gathered from a person between 30 and 79 years old with non-small cell lung cancer.

This sequence joins TRBV12-5 and TRBJ2-2; 8 positions match TRBD1. The CDR3 extends over 17 amino acids. V was clipped by 1 base and J by 2 bases; unmatched bases: 6. Germline V gives CDR1 LGHNT, CDR2 FRNRAP. CDR3 sequence reads: CASGLGTGTINTGELFF. CDR3 bases: TGTGCTAGTGGTTTGGGGACAGGGACGATAAACACCGGGGAGCTGTTTTTT. Drawing the rest from reference TRBV12-5 and TRBJ2-2, the complete variable domain is DARVTQTPRHKVTEMGQEVTMRCQPILGHNTVFWYRQTMMQGLELLAYFRNRAPLDDSGMPKDRFSAEMPDATLATLKIQPSEPRDSAVYFCASGLGTGTINTGELFFGEGSRLTVL.

The CDR3 sequence is CASRGTGLYNEQFF. The DNA for the CDR3 is TGTGCCAGCAGGGGTACAGGGCTCTACAATGAGCAGTTCTTC. The chain employs TRBV7-9 and TRBJ2-1, with D possibly being TRBD1 (6 bases). From germline, CDR1 is SEHNR and CDR2 FQNEAQ (reference sequence). The CDR3 contains 14 residues. V was pared by 6 bases and J by 3 bases, with 12 bases between.

J is TRBJ2-2 and V is TRBV7-3; the D is unclear. CDR1 is SGHTA, CDR2 FQGTGA, per germline. This CDR3 comprises 12 residues. The V gene lost 4 bases and the J gene lost 7 bases, with 7 bases spanning the gap. In DNA form, the CDR3 reads TGTGCCAGCAGCTCAGATTTCGGGGAGCTGTTTTTT. Translating it yields CASSSDFGELFF.

The chain links TRBV7-9 to TRBJ2-1; D is undetermined. Trimming shortened V by 6 bases and J by 5 bases, and 23 bases separated the two germline ends. CDR3 length: 17 residues. The germline V gene has CDR1 SEHNR and CDR2 FQNEAQ (reference sequence). The CDR3 bases are TGTGCCAGCAGTTTTAGGAGAGCAAGCTACAGAGACAATGAGCAGTTCTTC. Its translation is CASSFRRASYRDNEQFF.

The chain carries TRBV7-2 and TRBJ1-3; D gene uncertain. CDR3 size: 15 residues. V was trimmed by 1 base and J by 0 bases, leaving 7 bases between them. Germline V gene sequence: CDR1 SGHTA, CDR2 FQGNSA. As DNA, the CDR3 is TGTGCCAGCAGCTTAGTGGCCCTCTCTGGAAACACCATATATTTT. Protein product: CASSLVALSGNTIYF.

V usage is TRBV11-2 and J usage is TRBJ1-1; no clear D gene. Germline values: CDR1 SGHAT, CDR2 FQNNGV. The CDR3 covers 12 residues. Trimming took 1 base from V and 7 from J, leaving 7 bases between them. CDR3 nucleotide sequence: TGTGCCAGCAGCTTAGTACCTTATGAAGCTTTCTTT. Protein product: CASSLVPYEAFF.

The chain is built from TRBV9 and TRBJ2-1, with 7 positions matching TRBD2. V was clipped by 3 bases and J by 0 bases; unmatched bases: 3. CDR1 and CDR2 (germline): SGDLS, YYNGEE. This CDR3 contains 15 residues. CDR3 loop: CASSGEGSSYNEQFF. CDR3 sequence (DNA): TGTGCCAGCAGCGGGGAGGGAAGCTCCTACAATGAGCAGTTCTTC.